This TCR beta chain emerged from a study of response to subunit inactivated influenza vaccine. From the RT-PCR reads, TCRdb called clonotypes with MiXCR, one entry per CDR3 protein. The repertoire includes around 850,000 distinct CDR3 sequences, approximately 17% of them detected once, and about a tenth sits in the top ten. Whole-study results and caveats: The authors put forward the suggestion that each seasonal influenza vaccination may bring in only a limited number of new T cells.

There are a few counts of this clonotype. No antigen is known for it. There are 11 residues in the CDR3. Trimming removed 8 bases at V and 7 bases at J, with 14 bases between. Germline V gives CDR1 DFQATT, CDR2 SNEGSKA (reference sequence). The V call is TRBV20-1, the J call TRBJ1-2, with a tentative D call TRBD1 (6 bases). This TCR came from a man aged 50 to 60 who received an inactivated influenza vaccine. The sequencing used PBMCs from blood, collected 5 days after vaccination. CDR3 sequence reads: CSPGASFGYTF. CDR3 nucleotide sequence: TGCAGTCCGGGGGCCTCTTTTGGCTACACCTTC.